This TCR beta chain was recovered during a study of shared clonotypes between healthy human individuals. For this clone: The same CDR3 can be traced to other DNA sequences in this sample.

Every donor, a Caucasian adult, lived in Nashville, Tennessee. Several immunoSEQ plates held equal portions of the genomic DNA taken from each subset. Clones were read by immunoSEQ multiplex PCR, and TCRdb kept only the in-frame ones, dropping some. The top ten clones hold roughly 0.57% of a sample with about 990,000 clones, around 82% of them seen once. Between the trimmed V and J ends, which lost 1 base and 1 base, there was a span of 6 bases. CDR1 is SGHRS, CDR2 YFSETQ, per germline. This CDR3 has 15 amino acids. The chain combines TRBV5-1 with TRBJ2-6, with D unclear. The sample taken for sequencing was memory CD4+ T cells from PBMCs. Sample subset: CD45RA-negative fraction. This clonotype was sampled from a man younger than 30 in good health. Some clones in this sample may be carry-over from other donors' samples. The CDR3 region is CASSLSGSGANVLTF. The DNA of the CDR3 is TGCGCCAGCAGCTTGTCGGGTTCTGGGGCCAACGTCCTGACTTTC.